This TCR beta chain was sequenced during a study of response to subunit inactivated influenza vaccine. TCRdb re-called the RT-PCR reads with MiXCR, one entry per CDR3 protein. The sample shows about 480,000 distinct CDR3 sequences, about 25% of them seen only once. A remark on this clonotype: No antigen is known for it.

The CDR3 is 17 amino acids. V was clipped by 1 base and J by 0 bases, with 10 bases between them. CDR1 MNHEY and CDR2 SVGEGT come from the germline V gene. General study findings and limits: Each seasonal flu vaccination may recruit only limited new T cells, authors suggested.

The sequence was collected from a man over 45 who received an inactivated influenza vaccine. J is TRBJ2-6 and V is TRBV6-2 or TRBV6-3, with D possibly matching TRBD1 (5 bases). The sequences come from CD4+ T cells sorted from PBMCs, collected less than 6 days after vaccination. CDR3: CASSYWGSSSGANVLTF. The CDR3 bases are TGTGCCAGCAGTTACTGGGGCAGTAGCTCTGGGGCCAACGTCCTGACTTTC.